These T cell receptor beta chains were read from a single sample in a study of T-cell reconstitution after alpha-beta-depleted transplantation in children. One entry per CDR3 protein, called by TCRdb with MiXCR from the PCR reads. The sample consists of a few hundred thousand distinct CDR3 sequences, approximately 30% of them appearing once. The starting material was PBMCs, obtained before TCRalphabeta/CD19-depleted stem cell transplant. These TCRs come from a boy less than two years old with Wiskott-Aldrich syndrome, due to receive a stem cell transplant. The CDR3 runs from the conserved cysteine through the conserved F or W.

CAIRGTSGGTDTQYF,TRBV10-3,TRBJ2-3
CASSNRAGEPQHF,TRBV12-3/TRBV12-4,TRBJ1-5
CASSLRSAAGAGANVLTF,TRBV5-4,TRBJ2-6
CASSGSRGRTGELFF,TRBV5-1,TRBJ2-2
CASSDGTGAGANVLTF,TRBV5-1,TRBJ2-6
CASSSTGTGETEAFF,TRBV28,TRBJ1-1
CASSSVAGDRETQYF,TRBV5-4,TRBJ2-5
CASRRTGQTNEKLFF,TRBV7-9,TRBJ1-4
CASSDGLAGPYEQYF,TRBV2,TRBJ2-7
CASSLAVGLGFRTDTQYF,TRBV5-1,TRBJ2-3
CASSFSGYPQETQYF,TRBV27,TRBJ2-5
CASSQDRAGELFF,TRBV14,TRBJ2-2
CASSLNRGRSYEQYF,TRBV5-1,TRBJ2-7
CASSLVGSDSYNEQFF,TRBV5-1,TRBJ2-1
CSAHPRGTYEQYF,TRBV20-1,TRBJ2-7
CASRTGVSGELFF,TRBV12-3/TRBV12-4,TRBJ2-2
CASSSHFNRGNYGYTF,TRBV12-3/TRBV12-4,TRBJ1-2
CATESGTGGLEGNQPQHF,TRBV24-1,TRBJ1-5
CASSPSGRTDTQYF,TRBV7-8,TRBJ2-3
CASSGGLGYNSPLHF,TRBV27,TRBJ1-6
CSVGLFTDTQYF,TRBV29-1,TRBJ2-3
CASSLARSGVGSYGYTF,TRBV7-8,TRBJ1-2
CASSQPTSGMGEQYF,TRBV5-1,TRBJ2-7
CASSEQGGKNIQYF,TRBV7-3,TRBJ2-4
CASSFQGIVPGDTQYF,TRBV5-1,TRBJ2-3
CSVVAGTEAFF,TRBV29-1,TRBJ1-1
CASSLRAGVAEQYF,TRBV5-4,TRBJ2-7
CASSLASAHEQYF,TRBV7-2,TRBJ2-7
CASSEGRDGNQPQHF,TRBV5-1,TRBJ1-5
CASSFPHRGSDTEAFF,TRBV5-1,TRBJ1-1
CSASGQGLPYGYTF,TRBV20-1,TRBJ1-2
CASSPGMGTSISYNEQFF,TRBV11-2,TRBJ2-1
CASSLRGENTGELFF,TRBV4-2,TRBJ2-2
CASSPYRGQGYNEQFF,TRBV12-3/TRBV12-4,TRBJ2-1
CASSAGTSAGNEQFF,TRBV2,TRBJ2-1
CASSPGQGGDTPQHF,TRBV27,TRBJ1-5